The 8 T cell receptor beta chains in this list originate from one sample, sequenced in a study of blood T cell repertoires in COVID-19. The assay was immunoSEQ multiplex PCR, and TCRdb's table has in-frame clones only and misses some. The sample yields about 280,000 clones, about 80% seen once. The sample was peripheral blood. The receptors derive from a woman aged 45-59 years who had recovered from COVID-19.

The J gene is TRBJ2-2, the V gene TRBV13; D unclear. CDR1 is PRHDT and CDR2 is FYEKMQ in the germline V gene (reference sequence). The CDR3 runs 13 residues. Deletions cut 3 bases from V and 1 base from J, with 3 bases between. The DNA for the CDR3 is TGTGCCAGCAGCTTTAAGAACACCGGGGAGCTGTTTTTT. This gives the protein CASSFKNTGELFF. Full variable domain (remainder filled in from reference TRBV13 and TRBJ2-2): AAGVIQSPRHLIKEKRETATLKCYPIPRHDTVYWYQQGPGQDPQFLISFYEKMQSDKGSIPDRFSAQQFSDYHSELNMSSLELGDSALYFCASSFKNTGELFFGEGSRLTVL.

The chain has TRBV3-1 (or the pseudogene TRBV3-2) and TRBJ2-3, with D maybe TRBD1 (6 bases). Trimming took 0 bases from V and 3 from J, leaving 10 bases between them. CDR1 and CDR2 from the germline V gene are LGHDT and YNNKEL (reference sequence). The CDR3 contains 15 residues. Here the CDR3 reads CASSQDIDRTDTQYF. The CDR3 coding sequence is TGTGCCAGCAGCCAAGATATCGACAGGACAGATACGCAGTATTTT.

V is TRBV6-5 and J is TRBJ1-1; TRBD1 might be the D (6 bases). V was pared by 3 bases and J by 4 bases, with 15 bases between. Per germline, CDR1 MNHEY and CDR2 SVGAGI. The CDR3 extends over 15 amino acids. The CDR3 loop reads CASSYPGGAGTEAFF. The CDR3 bases are TGTGCCAGCAGTTATCCGGGGGGGGCAGGCACTGAAGCTTTCTTT.

This sequence joins TRBV28 and TRBJ2-1; perhaps TRBD1 as D (6 bases). V was cut by 7 bases and J by 16 bases, with 20 bases left in between. The V gene's germline CDR1 is MDHEN and CDR2 SYDVKM. This CDR3 has 12 amino acids. The CDR3 nucleotides read TGTGCCAGCACTAAAGGGGCGGACAGCGTTTTCTTC. Translated: CASTKGADSVFF. Full variable domain (missing parts from reference TRBV28 and TRBJ2-1): DVKVTQSSRYLVKRTGEKVFLECVQDMDHENMFWYRQDPGLGLRLIYFSYDVKMKEKGDIPEGYSVSREKKERFSLILESASTNQTSMYLCASTKGADSVFFGPGTRLTVL.

The V call is TRBV6-5, the J call TRBJ1-1; 7 positions match TRBD1. The germline V gene encodes CDR1 MNHEY and CDR2 SVGAGI. The CDR3 extends over 14 amino acids. The trim removed 6 bases at V and 1 base at J, leaving 5 bases unmatched. The CDR3, as DNA: TGTGCCAGCAGGCACAGGGGCGAGAACACTGAAGCTTTCTTT. This sequence encodes CASRHRGENTEAFF.

The V gene is TRBV3-1 (or the pseudogene TRBV3-2), the J gene TRBJ1-1; TRBD1 might be the D (6 bases). Germline assignment: CDR1 LGHDT and CDR2 YNNKEL (reference sequence). This CDR3 has 13 residues. Trimming pared 5 bases from V and 3 bases from J, leaving 10 bases between. The CDR3 here is CASSYRVDTEAFF. In DNA, the CDR3 is TGTGCCAGCAGCTACAGGGTTGACACTGAAGCTTTCTTT.

This clone was seen once. The chain is built from TRBV6-5 and TRBJ2-7; 7 nucleotides align to TRBD1. V trimming: 7 bases; J trimming: 9 bases; junction bases outside the gene matches: 18. The CDR3 is 15 residues long. Germline V gene data show CDR1 as MNHEY and CDR2 as SVGAGI. CDR3 loop: CASTDQGQIPLVQYF. The DNA of the CDR3 is TGTGCCAGCACCGACCAGGGACAGATTCCTTTGGTGCAGTACTTC.

The chain employs TRBV27 and TRBJ2-7; weak D call: TRBD1 (6 bases). Germline lookup yields CDR1 MNHEY and CDR2 SMNVEV (reference sequence). The V end lost 11 bases, the J end lost 2 bases, and 19 bases lay between the germline ends. The CDR3 totals 14 residues. Written as DNA, the CDR3 is TGTGCCCGGAGGAGGTCGGACAGTGCCTACGAGCAGTACTTC. Translation: CARRRSDSAYEQYF.